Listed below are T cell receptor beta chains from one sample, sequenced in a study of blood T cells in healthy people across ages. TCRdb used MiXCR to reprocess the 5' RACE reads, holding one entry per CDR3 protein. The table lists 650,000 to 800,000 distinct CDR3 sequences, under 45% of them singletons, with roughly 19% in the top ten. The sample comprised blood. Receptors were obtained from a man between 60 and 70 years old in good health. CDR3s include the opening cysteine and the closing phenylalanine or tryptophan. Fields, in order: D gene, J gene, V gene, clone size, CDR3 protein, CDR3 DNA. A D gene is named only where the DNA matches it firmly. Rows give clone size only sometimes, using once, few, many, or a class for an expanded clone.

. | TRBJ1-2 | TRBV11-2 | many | CASSLAPDIIYGYTF | TGTGCCAGCAGCTTAGCGCCGGATATAATCTATGGCTACACCTTC
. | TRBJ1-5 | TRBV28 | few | CASSIPGSGNQPQHF | TGTGCCAGCAGTATCCCCGGGTCGGGCAATCAGCCCCAGCATTTT
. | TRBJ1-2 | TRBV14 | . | CASSPGPVDGYTF | TGTGCCAGCAGCCCGGGACCCGTCGATGGCTACACCTTC
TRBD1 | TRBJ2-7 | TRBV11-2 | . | CASSHDRDEQYF | TGTGCCAGCAGCCACGACAGGGACGAGCAGTACTTC
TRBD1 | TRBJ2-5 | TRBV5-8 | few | CASSSGDRGEETQYF | TGTGCCAGCAGCTCCGGGGACAGGGGAGAGGAGACCCAGTACTTC
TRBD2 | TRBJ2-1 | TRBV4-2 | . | CASSQIGEGSYNEQFF | TGTGCCAGCAGCCAAATCGGGGAGGGGTCCTACAATGAGCAGTTCTTC
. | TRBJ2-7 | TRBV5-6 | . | CASSLSGGRWYEQYF | TGTGCCAGCAGCTTGTCCGGGGGTCGGTGGTACGAGCAGTACTTC
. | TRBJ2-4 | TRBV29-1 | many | CSAELAKNIQYF | TGCAGCGCAGAGCTAGCCAAAAACATTCAGTACTTC
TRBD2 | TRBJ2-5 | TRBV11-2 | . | CASSPGLAGPGRETQYF | TGTGCCAGCAGCCCGGGACTAGCGGGGCCAGGGCGAGAGACCCAGTACTTC
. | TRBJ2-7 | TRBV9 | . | CASSATGGIYEQYF | TGTGCCAGCAGCGCTACTGGCGGAATCTACGAGCAGTACTTC
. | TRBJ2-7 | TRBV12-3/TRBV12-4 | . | CASSSDVSYEQYF | TGTGCCAGCAGTTCGGACGTCTCCTACGAGCAGTACTTC
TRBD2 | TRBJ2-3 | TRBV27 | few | CASRAGGADTQYF | TGTGCCAGCAGAGCGGGGGGTGCAGATACGCAGTATTTT
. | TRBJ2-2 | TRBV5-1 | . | CASSRGTGLWDTGELFF | TGCGCCAGCAGCCGGGGCACAGGCCTCTGGGACACCGGGGAGCTGTTTTTT
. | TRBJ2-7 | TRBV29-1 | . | CSVVGDKDNEQYF | TGCAGCGTTGTGGGGGACAAAGACAATGAGCAGTACTTC
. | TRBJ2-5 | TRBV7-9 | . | CASSFRLVLETQYF | TGTGCCAGCAGCTTTAGATTAGTCCTGGAGACCCAGTACTTC
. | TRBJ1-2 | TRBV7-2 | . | CASSLDSGGGKGYTF | TGTGCCAGCAGCTTAGATTCCGGGGGAGGAAAGGGCTACACCTTC
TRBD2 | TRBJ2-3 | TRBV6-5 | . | CASSYRSGGGGTQYF | TGTGCCAGCAGTTATCGGTCTGGCGGGGGGGGTACGCAGTATTTT
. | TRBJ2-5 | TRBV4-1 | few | CASSPIQQETQYF | TGCGCCAGCAGCCCTATACAGCAAGAGACCCAGTACTTC
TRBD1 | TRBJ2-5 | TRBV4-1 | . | CASSPAGQEMETQYF | TGCGCCAGCAGCCCGGCGGGACAGGAGATGGAGACCCAGTACTTC
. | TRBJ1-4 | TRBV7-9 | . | CASSLVSLNNEKLFF | TGTGCCAGCAGCTTAGTATCACTTAATAATGAAAAACTGTTTTTT
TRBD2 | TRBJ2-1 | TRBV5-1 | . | CASRTLKIPGLAPNEQFF | TGCGCCAGCAGAACTTTAAAAATACCGGGACTAGCCCCCAATGAGCAGTTCTTC
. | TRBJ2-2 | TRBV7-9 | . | CASSLRTDRELFF | TGTGCCAGCAGCTTAAGGACAGACAGGGAGCTGTTTTTT
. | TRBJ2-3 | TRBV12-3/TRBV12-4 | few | CASSLFQGGAQYF | TGTGCCAGCAGTTTATTCCAGGGTGGGGCGCAGTATTTT
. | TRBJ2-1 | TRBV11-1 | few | CASSHLASRNNEQFF | TGTGCCAGCAGCCATTTGGCTAGTAGGAACAATGAGCAGTTCTTC
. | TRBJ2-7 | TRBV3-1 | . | CASSQDRDREYF | TGTGCCAGCAGCCAAGACCGGGATAGGGAGTACTTC
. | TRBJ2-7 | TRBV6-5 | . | CASSYSNSAGYEQYF | TGTGCCAGCAGTTACTCGAATTCGGCGGGCTACGAGCAGTACTTC
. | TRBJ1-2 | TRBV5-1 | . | CASSFEPSSNYGYTF | TGCGCCAGCAGCTTCGAGCCCAGCTCTAACTATGGCTACACCTTC
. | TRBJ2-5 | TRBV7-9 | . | CASSRDHQGQYF | TGTGCCAGCAGCAGGGACCACCAGGGCCAGTACTTC
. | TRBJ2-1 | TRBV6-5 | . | CASGQTYNEQFF | TGTGCCAGCGGGCAGACCTACAATGAGCAGTTCTTC